The present TCR beta chain was sequenced within a study of blood T cell repertoires in COVID-19. Study overall: Samples of COVID-19 (acute and convalescent) were obtained from the United States, Italy and Spain.

Authors' methods: Amplification with reference gene primers provided the estimates of nucleated cell counts. Only in-frame clones appear in the TCRdb table, and some are missing; sequencing was by immunoSEQ multiplex PCR. For V, J and clone size, that table is used; D and trimming come from the DNA. The profile covers about 210,000 clones, with roughly 87% appearing a single time and roughly 7.2% taken by the ten largest. In terms of age and location, participants ranged from roughly 18 to 95 years and lived in about 25 US areas. Cohorts were assigned according to the clinical history that participants reported. This CDR3 has 13 residues. The trim removed 5 bases at V and 12 bases at J, leaving 11 bases unmatched.

The sequence was collected from a man aged 30 to 45 in a cohort exposed to, infected with or recovered from COVID-19 (not recorded which). The sequencing input was PBMCs or T cells enriched from blood (not recorded which). The chain uses TRBV12-3 or TRBV12-4 and TRBJ1-2, with TRBD1 identical over 8 bases. The CDR3 bases are TGTGCCAGCAGTCAGGGACAGGCCCTCGTAGACACCTTC. Encoded protein: CASSQGQALVDTF.